This T cell receptor beta chain is drawn from a study of shared clonotypes between healthy human individuals. Study in general: The plates for each donor numbered three CD4 naive, three CD4 memory, two CD8 naive and one CD8 memory. Whole-study findings and limits: Richness estimates generally favored naive over memory subsets.

As to this clone: Its target is not known.

The V and J ends lost 2 bases and 5 bases, in that order; junction bases with no gene match: 11. The germline gives CDR1 LNHNV, CDR2 YYDKDF (reference sequence). The CDR3 has 16 amino acids. This table comes from immunoSEQ multiplex PCR, and its TCRdb copy is limited to in-frame clones, with some not included. The sample carries more than 2 million clones, about 95% recorded once. The chain employs TRBV15 and TRBJ2-7; TRBD2 aligns across 8 bases. Specimen: naive CD4+ T cells sorted from blood. Sample subset: CD45RA+ positively selected. This TCR was sampled from a man between 18 and 29 years old in good health. The CDR3 sequence is CATSRILVSGADEQYF. CDR3 sequence (DNA): TGTGCCACCAGCAGAATTTTGGTTAGCGGGGCCGACGAGCAGTACTTC. Looking up the rest from reference TRBV15 and TRBJ2-7 gives the full variable domain: DAMVIQNPRYQVTQFGKPVTLSCSQTLNHNVMYWYQQKSSQAPKLLFHYYDKDFNNEADTPDNFQSRRPNTSFCFLDIRSPGLGDTAMYLCATSRILVSGADEQYFGPGTRLTVT.